Listed here is a single TCR beta chain. The data were obtained in a study of shared clonotypes between healthy human individuals. The CDR3 sequence is 13 residues long. Germline V gene lookup returns CDR1 WNHNN and CDR2 SYGVQD (reference sequence). V shed 4 bases and J 6 bases; nucleotides not matched to a gene: 3. An assay was performed, and its level was deep. The repertoire was sequenced with immunoSEQ multiplex PCR; TCRdb's copy has only in-frame clones and lacks some. This sample has about 95,000 clones, with about two thirds found just once. Each CD8 memory set brought CD45RO+ cells together with CCR7-negative CD45RA+ TemRA cells.

The sequencing sample was made of memory CD8+ T cells sorted from blood. Stated subset: CD45RO+ cells pooled with CCR7-negative TemRA cells. The chain couples TRBV10-1 to TRBJ2-7, with 10 bases matching TRBD2. This TCR derives from a man aged 25 to 40 in good health. The CDR3 DNA reads as TGCGCCAGCAGTGTGAAGCGGGAGGGCGAGCAGTACTTC. Translation: CASSVKREGEQYF.